This T cell receptor beta chain originates from a study of naive and memory T cell subsets. A UMI-containing oligonucleotide was joined by 3' ligation to the TCR cDNA template. Trimming cost V 5 bases and J 4 bases; bases outside gene matches: 8. Germline V gives CDR1 MNHEY, CDR2 SVGAGI. The CDR3 is 15 amino acids. Four PCR rounds used nested alpha and beta constant region primers plus the SP2 primer. MiXCR, applied by TCRdb to the 5' RACE reads, yields one record per CDR3 protein. Here the sample spans about 59,000 distinct CDR3 sequences, more than 6% being singletons. This chain connects TRBV6-5 to TRBJ1-1, with TRBD1 matching 9 bases. The TCR was taken from a female donor in good health. CDR3: CASSLKTGGITEAFF. The CDR3 DNA reads TGTGCCAGCAGTCTAAAGACAGGGGGAATCACTGAAGCTTTCTTT.